Listed below are T cell receptor beta chains from one sample, sequenced in a study of post-analysis software for immune sequencing data. In TCRdb, the PCR reads were re-called with MiXCR into one record per CDR3 protein. The sample records approximately 460,000 distinct CDR3 sequences, under 55% being singletons. Sequenced material: blood. These receptors all stem from a girl aged 10 to 17 with multiple sclerosis. The CDR3 runs from the conserved cysteine through the conserved F or W. D genes are given only for firm matches. Clone size is given for some rows only: seen once, a few or many times, or a class if the clone is expanded.

d_gene,j_gene,v_gene,abundance,CDR3aa,CDR3nt
TRBD1,TRBJ2-1,TRBV7-3,few,CASSKGQYNEQFF,TGTGCCAGCAGCAAGGGACAGTACAATGAGCAGTTCTTC
TRBD1,TRBJ2-7,TRBV28,few,CASTLRDRGLYEQYF,TGTGCCAGCACCCTCCGGGACAGGGGGCTCTACGAGCAGTACTTC
NA,TRBJ2-7,TRBV25-1,NA,CASSGFSCEQYF,TGTGCCAGCAGTGGGTTCTCCTGCGAGCAGTACTTC
NA,TRBJ1-2,TRBV13,few,CASSSMSGGAIYGYTF,TGTGCCAGCAGCTCGATGTCTGGGGGCGCAATCTATGGCTACACCTTC
TRBD2,TRBJ2-7,TRBV29-1,NA,CSVEITSGPYYEQYF,TGCAGCGTTGAAATCACTAGCGGACCGTACTACGAGCAGTACTTC
NA,TRBJ1-1,TRBV12-3/TRBV12-4,NA,CASSLMGGDNVEAFF,TGTGCCAGCAGTTTAATGGGCGGGGACAATGTTGAAGCTTTCTTT
NA,TRBJ1-2,TRBV20-1,NA,CSARDGYGYTF,TGCAGTGCTCGGGACGGTTATGGCTACACCTTC
NA,TRBJ2-7,TRBV28,NA,CASSPSLGGREQYF,TGTGCCAGCAGTCCCTCTCTCGGGGGCAGAGAGCAGTACTTC
TRBD1,TRBJ2-4,TRBV6-5,few,CASSDRDRKTIQYF,TGTGCCAGCAGTGACCGGGACAGGAAAACCATTCAGTACTTC
NA,TRBJ2-3,TRBV10-3,NA,CAIRKPRGQTTDTQYF,TGTGCCATCAGGAAACCGCGGGGTCAGACCACAGATACGCAGTATTTT
TRBD2,TRBJ2-7,TRBV2,NA,CASREGAGAYNEQYF,TGTGCCAGCCGGGAGGGAGCAGGTGCCTACAATGAGCAGTACTTC
NA,TRBJ2-6,TRBV28,NA,CASSLWQLSGANVLTF,TGTGCCAGCAGTTTATGGCAACTCTCTGGGGCCAACGTCCTGACTTTC
TRBD2,TRBJ2-5,TRBV11-2,NA,CASSSWDYLQETQYF,TGTGCCAGCAGCTCCTGGGACTACCTTCAAGAGACCCAGTACTTC
NA,TRBJ2-5,TRBV10-3,NA,CAISPGQNQETQYF,TGTGCCATCAGTCCGGGACAAAACCAAGAGACCCAGTACTTC
TRBD2,TRBJ2-7,TRBV7-6,NA,CASSFGGGGEGVYEQYF,TGTGCCAGCAGCTTTGGCGGGGGGGGCGAAGGGGTCTACGAGCAGTACTTC
TRBD2,TRBJ2-4,TRBV4-1,few,CASSQGRASGRTKNIQYF,TGCGCCAGCAGCCAAGGACGAGCTAGCGGGAGGACCAAAAACATTCAGTACTTC
NA,TRBJ2-5,TRBV24-1,NA,CATSPAGAAIGTQYF,TGTGCCACCAGTCCCGCCGGGGCGGCGATTGGGACCCAGTACTTC
TRBD1,TRBJ2-3,TRBV6-5,once,CASSRQGRPDTQYF,TGTGCCAGCAGTCGACAGGGTCGCCCAGATACGCAGTATTTT
NA,TRBJ1-2,TRBV10-3,NA,CAISESLGSVPGYTF,TGTGCCATCAGTGAGTCTCTCGGCAGTGTACCCGGCTACACCTTC
TRBD1,TRBJ2-7,TRBV27,many,CASRGQDYEQYF,TGTGCCAGCAGGGGACAGGACTACGAGCAGTACTTC
TRBD1,TRBJ2-1,TRBV27,NA,CAARGPSDQDEQFF,TGTGCCGCCAGGGGGCCATCGGATCAGGATGAGCAGTTCTTC
TRBD1,TRBJ1-4,TRBV19,many,CASKPDRDEKLFF,TGTGCCAGTAAACCTGACAGGGACGAAAAACTGTTTTTT
NA,TRBJ1-2,TRBV29-1,NA,CSVGRDDGYTF,TGCAGCGTGGGCAGGGATGATGGCTACACCTTC
TRBD1,TRBJ2-5,TRBV9,NA,CASSAQQGPYQETQYF,TGTGCCAGCAGCGCCCAACAGGGGCCTTACCAAGAGACCCAGTACTTC
NA,TRBJ2-1,TRBV5-1,NA,CASSLPGNEQFF,TGCGCCAGCAGCTTGCCCGGCAATGAGCAGTTCTTC
TRBD2,TRBJ2-3,TRBV20-1,NA,CSARDPSGSSTDTQYF,TGCAGTGCTAGAGATCCTAGCGGGAGCTCCACAGATACGCAGTATTTT
NA,TRBJ1-4,TRBV29-1,many,CSAAGTYNEKLFF,TGCAGCGCTGCCGGGACCTATAATGAAAAACTGTTTTTT
NA,TRBJ2-7,TRBV6-5,NA,CASRPPSSYEQYF,TGTGCCAGCAGGCCGCCCAGCTCCTACGAGCAGTACTTC
TRBD1,TRBJ2-3,TRBV5-1,few,CASSGGQAVGDTQYF,TGCGCCAGCAGCGGGGGACAGGCGGTAGGAGATACGCAGTATTTT
NA,TRBJ2-5,TRBV7-3,NA,CASSSQREETQYF,TGTGCCAGCAGCTCCCAGCGGGAAGAGACCCAGTACTTC
NA,TRBJ1-1,TRBV7-3,NA,CASSPSLDSSLGAFF,TGTGCCAGCAGCCCGAGCCTAGACAGTTCCTTGGGGGCTTTCTTT
NA,TRBJ1-1,TRBV18,many,CASSPGVNTEAFF,TGTGCCAGCTCACCAGGAGTGAACACTGAAGCTTTCTTT
TRBD2,TRBJ2-1,TRBV7-2,NA,CASSLGLAGVWEQFF,TGTGCCAGCAGCTTAGGGCTAGCGGGAGTATGGGAGCAGTTCTTC
NA,TRBJ2-3,TRBV10-2,NA,CASTLSGMSTDTQYF,TGCGCCAGCACCCTTAGCGGAATGAGCACAGATACGCAGTATTTT
NA,TRBJ2-1,TRBV28,NA,CASSDQAANEQFF,TGTGCCAGCAGTGACCAGGCCGCCAATGAGCAGTTCTTC
TRBD2,TRBJ2-1,TRBV7-3,NA,CASSVLAGRANEQFF,TGTGCCAGCAGCGTATTAGCGGGACGAGCCAATGAGCAGTTCTTC
TRBD1,TRBJ1-2,TRBV7-9,few,CASSLGQGRDGYTF,TGTGCCAGCAGCCTCGGACAGGGTAGAGATGGCTACACCTTC
NA,TRBJ1-1,TRBV5-1,once,CASSSPGALNTEAFF,TGCGCCAGCAGCAGCCCAGGGGCCCTGAACACTGAAGCTTTCTTT
NA,TRBJ2-5,TRBV29-1,NA,CSVASGVIGETQYF,TGCAGCGTCGCTTCGGGAGTCATTGGGGAGACCCAGTACTTC
NA,TRBJ2-7,TRBV12-3/TRBV12-4,NA,CASRPGQYSEQYF,TGTGCCAGCAGGCCGGGACAATATTCCGAGCAGTACTTC
TRBD2,TRBJ2-7,TRBV5-1,NA,CASSFRTSGNDEQYF,TGCGCCAGCAGCTTCCGGACTAGCGGGAACGATGAGCAGTACTTC
NA,TRBJ2-1,TRBV15,few,CATSRGNSNEQFF,TGTGCCACCAGCAGAGGTAATTCCAATGAGCAGTTCTTC
TRBD1,TRBJ1-2,TRBV7-2,NA,CASSAQSGTVENYGYTF,TGTGCCAGCAGCGCCCAGTCCGGGACAGTTGAGAACTATGGCTACACCTTC
TRBD1,TRBJ2-1,TRBV5-1,few,CASSSTPDRYNEQFF,TGCGCCAGCAGCTCAACCCCGGACAGGTACAATGAGCAGTTCTTC
NA,TRBJ2-1,TRBV5-1,few,CASSSSRNEQFF,TGCGCCAGCAGCTCTTCGAGGAATGAGCAGTTCTTC
NA,TRBJ1-2,TRBV29-1,few,CSVDRRGNPNYGYTF,TGCAGCGTTGATCGCCGCGGAAACCCTAACTATGGCTACACCTTC
TRBD1,TRBJ1-5,TRBV13,NA,CASSQGGGNQPQHF,TGTGCCAGCAGCCAGGGGGGTGGCAATCAGCCCCAGCATTTT
NA,TRBJ2-7,TRBV20-1,NA,CSGDRAATYEQYF,TGCAGTGGAGATCGGGCTGCTACCTACGAGCAGTACTTC
NA,TRBJ1-1,TRBV20-1,NA,CSAFIDSLNTEAFF,TGCAGTGCTTTTATCGACAGCCTGAACACTGAAGCTTTCTTT
NA,TRBJ2-7,TRBV7-9,NA,CASSQDRITYEQYF,TGTGCCAGCAGCCAAGACAGGATAACCTACGAGCAGTACTTC
NA,TRBJ2-6,TRBV12-3/TRBV12-4,NA,CASSFRAEGLLSGANVLTF,TGTGCCAGCAGCTTTCGGGCCGAGGGACTTCTCTCTGGGGCCAACGTCCTGACTTTC
NA,TRBJ2-5,TRBV6-6,NA,CASSYLGSTETQDF,TGTGCCAGCAGTTACTTGGGGAGTACGGAGACCCAGGACTTC
NA,TRBJ2-7,TRBV29-1,NA,CSVEGTRNSVEQYF,TGCAGCGTTGAAGGGACAAGGAACTCGGTCGAGCAGTACTTC
TRBD1,TRBJ1-1,TRBV7-3,NA,CASSTGTVGEAFF,TGTGCCAGCAGCACAGGGACAGTAGGTGAAGCTTTCTTT
TRBD2,TRBJ2-3,TRBV4-1,NA,CASSRPLAGERDTQYF,TGCGCCAGCAGCCGGCCCCTGGCGGGAGAGAGGGATACGCAGTATTTT
TRBD1,TRBJ2-3,TRBV20-1,few,CSAVPDGGQASTDTQYF,TGCAGTGCTGTCCCCGACGGCGGACAGGCGAGCACAGATACGCAGTATTTT